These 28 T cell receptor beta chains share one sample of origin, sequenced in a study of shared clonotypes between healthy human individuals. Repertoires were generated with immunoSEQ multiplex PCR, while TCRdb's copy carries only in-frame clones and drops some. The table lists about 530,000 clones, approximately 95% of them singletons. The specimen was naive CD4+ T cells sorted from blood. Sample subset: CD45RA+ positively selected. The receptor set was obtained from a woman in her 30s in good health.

This CDR3 is CASSLGAPTEAFF. In DNA, the CDR3 is TGTGCCAGCAGTTTAGGGGCCCCCACTGAAGCTTTCTTT. V is TRBV28 and J is TRBJ1-1; possibly TRBD1 for D (5 bases). This CDR3 has 13 residues. From germline, CDR1 is MDHEN and CDR2 SYDVKM. Deletions cut 2 bases from V and 4 bases from J, with 8 bases between.

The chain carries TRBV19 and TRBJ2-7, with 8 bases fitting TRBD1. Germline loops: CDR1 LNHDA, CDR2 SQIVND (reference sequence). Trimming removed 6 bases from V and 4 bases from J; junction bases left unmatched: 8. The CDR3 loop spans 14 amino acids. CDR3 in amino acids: CASSKTGDRYEQYF. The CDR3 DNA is TGTGCCAGTAGCAAGACAGGGGATCGATACGAGCAGTACTTC.

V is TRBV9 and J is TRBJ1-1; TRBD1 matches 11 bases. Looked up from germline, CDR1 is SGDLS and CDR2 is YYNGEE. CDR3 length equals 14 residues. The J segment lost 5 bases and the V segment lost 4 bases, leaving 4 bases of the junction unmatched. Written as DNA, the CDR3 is TGTGCCAGCAGCCCGGGACAGGGGGTTACTGAAGCTTTCTTT. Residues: CASSPGQGVTEAFF.

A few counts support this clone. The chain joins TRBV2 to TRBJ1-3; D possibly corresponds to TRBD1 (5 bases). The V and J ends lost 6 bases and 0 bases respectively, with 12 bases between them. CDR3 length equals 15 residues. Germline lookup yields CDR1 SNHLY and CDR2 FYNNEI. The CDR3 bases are TGTGCCAGCAGGGCACGACAGACCTCTGGAAACACCATATATTTT. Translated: CASRARQTSGNTIYF.

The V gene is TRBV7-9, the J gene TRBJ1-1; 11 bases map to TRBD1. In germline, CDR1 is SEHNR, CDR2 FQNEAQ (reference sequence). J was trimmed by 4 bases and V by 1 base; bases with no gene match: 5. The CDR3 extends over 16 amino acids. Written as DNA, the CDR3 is TGTGCCAGCAGCTTAGTCATAGGGACAGGGGGCACTGAAGCTTTCTTT. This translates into CASSLVIGTGGTEAFF.

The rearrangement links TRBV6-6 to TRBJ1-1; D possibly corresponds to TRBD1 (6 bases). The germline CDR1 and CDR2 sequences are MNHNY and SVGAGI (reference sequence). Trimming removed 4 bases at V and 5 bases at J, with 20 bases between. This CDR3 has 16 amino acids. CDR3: CASSLALPQGGTEAFF. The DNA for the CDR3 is TGTGCCAGCAGTTTGGCCCTCCCACAGGGAGGGACTGAAGCTTTCTTT.

The CDR3 region has the DNA TGTGCCAGCAGTGAACAAGGACGACCGTCTTTCTACACCTTC. Its translation is CASSEQGRPSFYTF. The chain carries TRBV2 and TRBJ1-2, with D hard to call. V lost 2 bases to trimming and J lost 10 bases, with 17 bases between them. This CDR3 spans 14 amino acids. CDR1 is SNHLY, CDR2 FYNNEI, per germline.

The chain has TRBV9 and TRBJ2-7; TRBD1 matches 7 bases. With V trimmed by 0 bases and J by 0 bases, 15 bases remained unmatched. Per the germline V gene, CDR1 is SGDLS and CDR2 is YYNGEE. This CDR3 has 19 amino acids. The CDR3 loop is CASSVGLDYGTANSYEQYF. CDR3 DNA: TGTGCCAGCAGCGTAGGCCTAGATTACGGGACAGCAAACTCCTACGAGCAGTACTTC.

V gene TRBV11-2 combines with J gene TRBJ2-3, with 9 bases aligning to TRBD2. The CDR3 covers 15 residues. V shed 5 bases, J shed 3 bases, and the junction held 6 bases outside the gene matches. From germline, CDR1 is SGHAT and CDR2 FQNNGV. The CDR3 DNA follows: TGTGCCAGCAGCACCCTAGCGGGAATTACAGATACGCAGTATTTT. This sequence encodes CASSTLAGITDTQYF.

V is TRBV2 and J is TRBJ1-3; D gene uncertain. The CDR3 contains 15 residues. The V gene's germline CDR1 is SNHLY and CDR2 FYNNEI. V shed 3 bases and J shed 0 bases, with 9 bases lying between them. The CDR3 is CASSDGAISGNTIYF. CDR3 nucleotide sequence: TGTGCCAGCAGTGACGGAGCAATCTCTGGAAACACCATATATTTT.

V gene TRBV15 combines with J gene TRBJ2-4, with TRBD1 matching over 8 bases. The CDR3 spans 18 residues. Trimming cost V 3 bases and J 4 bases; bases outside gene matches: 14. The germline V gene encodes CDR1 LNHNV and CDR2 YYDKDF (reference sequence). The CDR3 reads CATSSDQDRGMTKNIQYF. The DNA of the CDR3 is TGTGCCACCAGCAGCGATCAAGACAGGGGTATGACAAAAAACATTCAGTACTTC. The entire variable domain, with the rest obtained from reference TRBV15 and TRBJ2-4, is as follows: DAMVIQNPRYQVTQFGKPVTLSCSQTLNHNVMYWYQQKSSQAPKLLFHYYDKDFNNEADTPDNFQSRRPNTSFCFLDIRSPGLGDTAMYLCATSSDQDRGMTKNIQYFGAGTRLSVL.

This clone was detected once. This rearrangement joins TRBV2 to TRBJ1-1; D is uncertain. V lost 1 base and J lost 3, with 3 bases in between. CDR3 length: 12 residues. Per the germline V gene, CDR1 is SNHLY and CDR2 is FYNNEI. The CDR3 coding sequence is TGTGCCAGCAGTGAAGGGGACACTGAAGCTTTCTTT. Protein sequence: CASSEGDTEAFF.

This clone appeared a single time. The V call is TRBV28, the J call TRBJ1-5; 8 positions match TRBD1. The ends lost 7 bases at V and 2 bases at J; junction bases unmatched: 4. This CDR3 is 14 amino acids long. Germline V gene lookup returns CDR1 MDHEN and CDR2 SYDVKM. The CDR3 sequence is CASILDRGNQPQHF. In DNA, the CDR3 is TGTGCCAGCATCCTGGACAGGGGCAATCAGCCCCAGCATTTT.

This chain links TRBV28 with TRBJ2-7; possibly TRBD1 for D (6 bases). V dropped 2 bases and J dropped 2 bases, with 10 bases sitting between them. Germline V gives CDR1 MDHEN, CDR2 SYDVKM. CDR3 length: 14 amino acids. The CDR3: CASSLRDKPYEQYF. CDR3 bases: TGTGCCAGCAGTTTACGGGACAAACCCTACGAGCAGTACTTC.

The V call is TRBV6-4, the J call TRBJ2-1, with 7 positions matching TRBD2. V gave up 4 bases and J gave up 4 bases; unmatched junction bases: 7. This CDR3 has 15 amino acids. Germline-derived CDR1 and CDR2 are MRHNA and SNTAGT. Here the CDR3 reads CASSGLAGDYNEQFF. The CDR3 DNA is TGTGCCAGCAGTGGACTAGCCGGGGATTACAATGAGCAGTTCTTC.

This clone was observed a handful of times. The CDR3 sequence: CASSPPAGVLSGYTF. The DNA of the CDR3 is TGTGCCAGCTCACCACCCGCAGGGGTACTCAGTGGCTACACCTTC. This chain joins TRBV18 and TRBJ1-2; D perhaps matches TRBD1 (6 bases). Trimming left V 0 bases short and J 7 bases short, with 15 bases between. The CDR3 is 15 residues long. Looked up from germline, CDR1 is KGHSH and CDR2 is LQKENI.

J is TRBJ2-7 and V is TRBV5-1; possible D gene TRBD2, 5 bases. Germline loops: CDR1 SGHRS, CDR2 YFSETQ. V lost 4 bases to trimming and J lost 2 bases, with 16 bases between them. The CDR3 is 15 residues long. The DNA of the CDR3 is TGCGCCAGCAGCCCCTTATGGGAGACAACCTACGAGCAGTACTTC. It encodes CASSPLWETTYEQYF.

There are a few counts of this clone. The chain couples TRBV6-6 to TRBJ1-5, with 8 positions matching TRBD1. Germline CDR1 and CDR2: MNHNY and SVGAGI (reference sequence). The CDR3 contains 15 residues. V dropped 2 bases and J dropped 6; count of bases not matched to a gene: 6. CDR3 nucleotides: TGTGCCAGCAGTTACCCGGACAGGGTGGCTCAGCCCCAGCATTTT. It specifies CASSYPDRVAQPQHF.

CDR3 in DNA: TGTGCCAGCAGTTTAGGTCTTTGGGGAGCGGGTGGCAATCAGCCCCAGCATTTT. Amino acids: CASSLGLWGAGGNQPQHF. The chain has TRBV28 and TRBJ1-5; D unresolved. CDR1 and CDR2 (germline): MDHEN, SYDVKM. Between the trimmed V and J ends, which lost 2 bases and 2 bases, there was a span of 19 bases. The CDR3 runs 18 residues. Filled out from reference TRBV28 and TRBJ1-5, the complete variable domain reads DVKVTQSSRYLVKRTGEKVFLECVQDMDHENMFWYRQDPGLGLRLIYFSYDVKMKEKGDIPEGYSVSREKKERFSLILESASTNQTSMYLCASSLGLWGAGGNQPQHFGDGTRLSIL.

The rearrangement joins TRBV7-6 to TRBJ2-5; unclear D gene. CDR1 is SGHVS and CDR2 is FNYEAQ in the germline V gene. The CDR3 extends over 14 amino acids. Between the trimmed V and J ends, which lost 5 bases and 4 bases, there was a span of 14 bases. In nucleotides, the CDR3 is TGTGCCAGCAGCCTAGGGATGAACCCAGAGACCCAGTACTTC. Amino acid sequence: CASSLGMNPETQYF. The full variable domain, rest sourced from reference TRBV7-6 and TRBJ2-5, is GAGVSQSPRYKVTKRGQDVALRCDPISGHVSLYWYRQALGQGPEFLTYFNYEAQQDKSGLPNDRFSAERPEGSISTLTIQRTEQRDSAMYRCASSLGMNPETQYFGPGTRLLVL.

CDR3 sequence reads: CASSQVPGQGNTGELFF. In DNA form, the CDR3 reads TGCGCCAGCAGCCAAGTCCCGGGACAGGGGAACACCGGGGAGCTGTTTTTT. The chain uses TRBV4-1 and TRBJ2-2, with TRBD1 matching over 9 bases. This CDR3 has 17 residues. Trimming at V came to 1 base and at J to 1 base, leaving 4 bases not matched to a gene. Germline CDR1 is MGHRA and CDR2 is YSYEKL.

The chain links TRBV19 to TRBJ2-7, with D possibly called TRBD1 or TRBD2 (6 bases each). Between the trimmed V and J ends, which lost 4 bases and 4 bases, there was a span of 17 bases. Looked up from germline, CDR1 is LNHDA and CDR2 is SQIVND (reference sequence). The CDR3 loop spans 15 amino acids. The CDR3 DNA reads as TGTGCCAGTAGTACAACCCCCGGGGGCGCGTACGAGCAGTACTTC. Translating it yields CASSTTPGGAYEQYF.

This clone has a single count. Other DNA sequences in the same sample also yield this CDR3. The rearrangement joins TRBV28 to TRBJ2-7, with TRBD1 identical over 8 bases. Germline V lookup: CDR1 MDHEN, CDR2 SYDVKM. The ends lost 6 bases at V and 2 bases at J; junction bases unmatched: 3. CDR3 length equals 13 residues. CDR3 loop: CASRSGQAYEQYF. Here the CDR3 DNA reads TGTGCCAGCAGGTCGGGACAGGCCTACGAGCAGTACTTC.

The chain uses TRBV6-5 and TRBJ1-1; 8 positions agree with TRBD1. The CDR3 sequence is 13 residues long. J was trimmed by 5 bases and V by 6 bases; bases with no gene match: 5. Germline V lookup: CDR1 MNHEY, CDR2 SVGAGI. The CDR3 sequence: CASRDRVWTEAFF. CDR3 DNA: TGTGCCAGCAGGGACAGGGTTTGGACTGAAGCTTTCTTT.

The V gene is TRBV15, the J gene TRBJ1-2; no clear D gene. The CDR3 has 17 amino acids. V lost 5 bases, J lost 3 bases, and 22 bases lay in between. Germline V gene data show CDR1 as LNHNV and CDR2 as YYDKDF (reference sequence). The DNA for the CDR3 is TGTGCCACCAGCGGCCAGATCGGTGTAGGGTATCACTATGGCTACACCTTC. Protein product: CATSGQIGVGYHYGYTF.

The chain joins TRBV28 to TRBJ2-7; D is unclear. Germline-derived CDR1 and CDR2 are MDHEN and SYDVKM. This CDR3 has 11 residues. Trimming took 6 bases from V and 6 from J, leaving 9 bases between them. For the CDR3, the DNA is TGTGCCAGCAGCTATCTTTCCGAGCAGTACTTC. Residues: CASSYLSEQYF. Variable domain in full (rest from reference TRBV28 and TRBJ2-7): DVKVTQSSRYLVKRTGEKVFLECVQDMDHENMFWYRQDPGLGLRLIYFSYDVKMKEKGDIPEGYSVSREKKERFSLILESASTNQTSMYLCASSYLSEQYFGPGTRLTVT.

The CDR3 sequence: CASSLWDSATNEKLFF. The CDR3, as DNA: TGTGCCAGCAGCTTGTGGGATTCTGCAACTAATGAAAAACTGTTTTTT. V is TRBV7-2 and J is TRBJ1-4; D gene ambiguous. V was clipped by 3 bases and J by 0 bases, with 11 bases between them. This CDR3 is built from 16 residues. Germline CDR1 reads SGHTA; CDR2 reads FQGNSA.

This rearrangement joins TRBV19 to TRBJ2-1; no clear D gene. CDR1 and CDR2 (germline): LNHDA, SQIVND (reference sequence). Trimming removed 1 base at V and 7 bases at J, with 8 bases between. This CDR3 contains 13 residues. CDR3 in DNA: TGTGCCAGTAGTATAGGTAACACGAATGAGCAGTTCTTC. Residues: CASSIGNTNEQFF. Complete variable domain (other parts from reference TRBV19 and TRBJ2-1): DGGITQSPKYLFRKEGQNVTLSCEQNLNHDAMYWYRQDPGQGLRLIYYSQIVNDFQKGDIAEGYSVSREKKESFPLTVTSAQKNPTAFYLCASSIGNTNEQFFGPGTRLTVL.